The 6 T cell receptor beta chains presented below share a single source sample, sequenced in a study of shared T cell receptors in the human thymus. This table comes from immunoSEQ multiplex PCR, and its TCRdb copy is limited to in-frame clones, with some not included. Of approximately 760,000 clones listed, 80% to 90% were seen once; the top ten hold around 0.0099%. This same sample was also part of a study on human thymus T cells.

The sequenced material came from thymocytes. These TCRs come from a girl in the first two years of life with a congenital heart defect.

CDR3 bases: TGTGCCAGCAGCTCGGTGCGACAGGTAGTGCCCTACGAGCAGTACTTC. It codes for CASSSVRQVVPYEQYF. The chain uses TRBV5-6 and TRBJ2-7; the D gene is possibly TRBD1 (6 bases). Trimming removed 3 bases at V and 2 bases at J, with 18 bases between. In germline, CDR1 is SGHDT, CDR2 YYEEEE. The CDR3 spans 16 residues.

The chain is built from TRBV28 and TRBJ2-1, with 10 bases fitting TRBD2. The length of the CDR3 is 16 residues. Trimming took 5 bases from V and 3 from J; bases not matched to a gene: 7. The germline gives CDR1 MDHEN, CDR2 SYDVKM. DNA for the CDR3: TGTGCCAGCAGTCGATTCAGCGGGGGGGGCTACAATGAGCAGTTCTTC. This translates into CASSRFSGGGYNEQFF.

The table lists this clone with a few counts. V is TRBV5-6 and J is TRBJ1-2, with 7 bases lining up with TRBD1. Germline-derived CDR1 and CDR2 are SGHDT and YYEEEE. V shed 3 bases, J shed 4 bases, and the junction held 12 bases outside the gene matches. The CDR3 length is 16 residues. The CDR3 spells CASSSLTGPLTYGYTF. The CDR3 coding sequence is TGTGCCAGCAGCTCCTTGACAGGGCCCTTAACCTATGGCTACACCTTC.

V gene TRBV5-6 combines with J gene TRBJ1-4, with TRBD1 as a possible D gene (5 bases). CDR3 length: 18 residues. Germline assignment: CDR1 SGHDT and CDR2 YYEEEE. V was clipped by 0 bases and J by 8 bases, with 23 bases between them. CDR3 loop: CASSLAQGTARIPEKLFF. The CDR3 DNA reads TGTGCCAGCAGCTTGGCCCAGGGTACGGCTAGGATTCCGGAAAAACTGTTTTTT.

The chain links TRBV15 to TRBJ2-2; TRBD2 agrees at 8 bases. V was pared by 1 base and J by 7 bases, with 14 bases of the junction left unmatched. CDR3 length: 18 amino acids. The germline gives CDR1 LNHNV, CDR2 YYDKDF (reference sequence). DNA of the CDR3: TGTGCCACCAGCAGAGTGGTCGTGCGGGGGGATTGTAGCGGGGAGCTGTTTTTT. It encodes CATSRVVVRGDCSGELFF. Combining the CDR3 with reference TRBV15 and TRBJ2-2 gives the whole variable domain DAMVIQNPRYQVTQFGKPVTLSCSQTLNHNVMYWYQQKSSQAPKLLFHYYDKDFNNEADTPDNFQSRRPNTSFCFLDIRSPGLGDTAMYLCATSRVVVRGDCSGELFFGEGSRLTVL.

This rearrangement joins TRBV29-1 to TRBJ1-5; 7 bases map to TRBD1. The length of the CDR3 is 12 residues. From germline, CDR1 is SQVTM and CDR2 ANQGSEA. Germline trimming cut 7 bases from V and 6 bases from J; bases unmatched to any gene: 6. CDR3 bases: TGCAGCGACGACAGGGAGGCTCAGCCCCAGCATTTT. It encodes CSDDREAQPQHF.